This T cell receptor beta chain was identified in a study of Ad26.COV2.S vaccination and SARS-CoV-2 variants. This CDR3 has 13 amino acids. In germline, CDR1 is GTSNPN, CDR2 SVGIG (reference sequence). J was trimmed by 4 bases and V by 6 bases; bases with no gene match: 6. Sequencing used immunoSEQ multiplex PCR; TCRdb keeps in-frame clones, though not all of them. The sample carries about 410,000 clones, approximately 92% recorded once. Regarding treatment: around 19 received Ad26.COV2.S at low or high dose, single or two shots; 5 received placebo; per-sample allocation not given. Samples came from day 63 after the first vaccine or placebo injection.

This TCR came from a person aged 18-65 years who received the Ad26.COV2.S COVID-19 vaccine or a placebo. The rearrangement uses TRBV30 and TRBJ1-5; TRBD1 matches at 7 bases. The specimen comprised peripheral blood, sampled in a trial of Ad26.COV2.S vaccine versus placebo. The DNA for the CDR3 is TGTGCCTGTACGATACAGGGGAATCAGCCCCAGCATTTT. It yields the protein CACTIQGNQPQHF. The full variable domain, rest sourced from reference TRBV30 and TRBJ1-5, is SQTIHQWPATLVQPVGSPLSLECTVEGTSNPNLYWYRQAAGRGLQLLFYSVGIGQISSEVPQNLSASRPQDRQFILSSKKLLLSDSGFYLCACTIQGNQPQHFGDGTRLSIL.